This T cell receptor beta chain is drawn from a study of response to subunit inactivated influenza vaccine. Findings and caveats of the study: Authors suggested each seasonal flu vaccination may recruit only limited numbers of new T cells.

The germline gives CDR1 MGHRA, CDR2 YSYEKL. The length of the CDR3 is 16 residues. V gave up 3 bases and J gave up 2 bases; unmatched junction bases: 6. Each CDR3 protein is one row after TCRdb ran MiXCR on the RT-PCR reads. This table holds 500,000 to 600,000 distinct CDR3 sequences, less than 15% found once. A word on this clonotype: Its matching antigen is unknown.

This receptor was taken from a man in his fifties or sixties who received an inactivated influenza vaccine. This specimen consisted of PBMCs from blood, obtained 12 days after vaccination. The rearrangement links TRBV4-1 to TRBJ2-2; 7 positions agree with TRBD2. Here the CDR3 reads CASSHEAGRNTGELFF. The CDR3 DNA sequence: TGCGCCAGCAGCCACGAAGCGGGGAGAAACACCGGGGAGCTGTTTTTT.